These 14 T cell receptor beta chains were all obtained from the same sample, sequenced in a study of blood T cells in healthy people across ages. With a J-beta primer mix and a sample-barcoded 5' primer, a second PCR ran roughly 6 to 11 cycles. Using its own MiXCR run on the 5' RACE reads, TCRdb lists one record per CDR3 protein. The sample carries approximately 690,000 distinct CDR3 sequences, 58% recorded once. Material: blood. All receptors derive from a man aged 55 to 70 in good health.

V usage is TRBV20-1 and J usage is TRBJ1-1, with TRBD1 as a possible D gene (5 bases). The CDR3 loop spans 14 amino acids. Germline loops: CDR1 DFQATT, CDR2 SNEGSKA (reference sequence). V lost 4 bases and J 4 bases, leaving 16 bases between the germline ends. The CDR3 DNA reads as TGCAGTGCTACTCACAGTCGGGACGGCACTGAAGCTTTCTTT. Encoded protein: CSATHSRDGTEAFF.

The rearrangement links TRBV13 to TRBJ2-1; D may correspond to TRBD1 or TRBD2 (6 bases each). V was shortened by 2 bases and J by 6 bases, with 14 bases between the two germline ends. The V gene's germline CDR1 is PRHDT and CDR2 FYEKMQ (reference sequence). This CDR3 has 15 residues. CDR3 coding DNA: TGTGCCAGCAGCTTATTACGGGGGCCGGGCAATGAGCAGTTCTTC. Its translation: CASSLLRGPGNEQFF.

The chain is built from TRBV4-1 and TRBJ2-3; D not resolved. The V end lost 0 bases, the J end lost 6 bases, and 13 bases lay between the germline ends. CDR3 length: 15 residues. Germline V gene sequence: CDR1 MGHRA, CDR2 YSYEKL. CDR3 nucleotide sequence: TGCGCCAGCAGCCAAGATTTACTTTCCCAGGATACGCAGTATTTT. This codes for CASSQDLLSQDTQYF.

The V and J genes are TRBV7-8 and TRBJ2-7; TRBD1 agrees at 7 bases. From germline, CDR1 is SGHVS and CDR2 FQNEAQ. V was clipped by 1 base and J by 7 bases; unmatched bases: 7. CDR3 length: 14 residues. In nucleotides, the CDR3 is TGTGCCAGCAGCTTAGGGGACAGCGCCTTTGAGCAGTACTTC. Translated, it gives CASSLGDSAFEQYF. Full variable domain (missing parts from reference TRBV7-8 and TRBJ2-7): GAGVSQSPRYKVAKRGQDVALRCDPISGHVSLFWYQQALGQGPEFLTYFQNEAQLDKSGLPSDRFFAERPEGSVSTLKIQRTQQEDSAVYLCASSLGDSAFEQYFGPGTRLTVT.

The rearrangement links TRBV5-1 to TRBJ2-7, with 7 bases lining up with TRBD1. Germline CDR1 is SGHRS and CDR2 is YFSETQ. The CDR3 consists of 15 residues. V shed 0 bases and J 6 bases; nucleotides not matched to a gene: 9. As DNA, the CDR3 is TGCGCCAGCAGCTTGGGACAGGGCCCTTCTTCCGAGCAGTACTTC. Amino acid sequence: CASSLGQGPSSEQYF.

This chain links TRBV6-5 with TRBJ1-2, with 8 positions matching TRBD1. The V gene end was trimmed by 5 bases and the J gene end by 4 bases; junction bases not matched to a gene: 9. Germline loops: CDR1 MNHEY, CDR2 SVGAGI. CDR3 size: 15 residues. The CDR3 loop reads CASSNTGGGVYGYTF. The CDR3 DNA sequence: TGTGCCAGCAGTAACACAGGGGGGGGTGTCTATGGCTACACCTTC.

The CDR3 nucleotides read TGTGCCAGCAGCCTCTCGACAGGGGCCCTGGGCACTGAAGCTTTCTTT. It specifies CASSLSTGALGTEAFF. The rearrangement links TRBV7-6 to TRBJ1-1, with TRBD1 identical over 8 bases. This CDR3 region has 16 residues. The J segment lost 4 bases and the V segment lost 5 bases, leaving 12 bases of the junction unmatched. Germline loops: CDR1 SGHVS, CDR2 FNYEAQ.

This clonotype was picked up many times. The V and J genes are TRBV10-3 and TRBJ2-1; unclear D gene. The CDR3 totals 13 residues. CDR1 and CDR2 (germline): ENHRY, SYGVKD. V was clipped by 2 bases and J by 4 bases, with 6 bases between them. CDR3 coding DNA: TGTGCCATCAGTGAGGGTAGTTACAATGAGCAGTTCTTC. Protein product: CAISEGSYNEQFF.

The CDR3 DNA reads TGTGCCAGCAGTTTTAGACTGCAGTACAATGAGCAGTTCTTC. Translated: CASSFRLQYNEQFF. The chain combines TRBV27 with TRBJ2-1; no clear D. V lost 3 bases, J lost 4 bases, and 10 bases lay in between. CDR1 is MNHEY and CDR2 is SMNVEV in the germline V gene (reference sequence). The CDR3 spans 14 residues.

This clonotype occurred a few times. One junction end disagrees with the germline gene, perhaps due to a read error. The chain couples TRBV9 to TRBJ1-2, with a weak D call TRBD1 (6 bases). Germline-derived CDR1 and CDR2 are SGDLS and YYNGEE. CDR3 length: 14 residues. Written as DNA, the CDR3 is TGTGCCAGCGGCGTAGCGGACAGCAACTATGGCTACACCTTC. Translating gives CASGVADSNYGYTF.

The chain links TRBV6-1 to TRBJ2-7; tentatively, D is TRBD1 (5 bases). The end of the DNA aligns better with TRBJ2-5, so the J call may be wrong. There are 15 residues in the CDR3. Germline-derived CDR1 and CDR2 are MNHNS and SASEGT. This chain's CDR3 is CASIVGRMVKETQYF. The CDR3 region has the DNA TGTGCCAGCATTGTGGGGCGGATGGTGAAAGAGACCCAGTACTTC.

This clonotype showed up just a few times. The rearrangement links TRBV28 to TRBJ1-2, with D unclear. The V gene lost 4 bases and the J gene lost 8 bases, with 11 bases spanning the gap. CDR1 and CDR2 from the germline V gene are MDHEN and SYDVKM. The CDR3 has 12 amino acids. This CDR3 is CASSSSARGYTF. As DNA, the CDR3 is TGTGCCAGCAGTTCATCCGCCCGGGGCTACACCTTC.

The chain joins TRBV27 to TRBJ2-1, with D perhaps being TRBD1 or TRBD2 (5 bases each). V shed 8 bases and J shed 2 bases, with 7 bases lying between them. This CDR3 region has 12 residues. The germline gives CDR1 MNHEY, CDR2 SMNVEV (reference sequence). The CDR3 bases are TGTGCCAGCCGGGACCCCTACAATGAGCAGTTCTTC. Translated, it gives CASRDPYNEQFF.

The rearrangement uses TRBV6-5 and TRBJ1-2; 10 positions agree with TRBD1. Looked up from germline, CDR1 is MNHEY and CDR2 is SVGAGI. The V gene end was trimmed by 6 bases and the J gene end by 4 bases; junction bases not matched to a gene: 8. The CDR3 is made up of 15 amino acids. CDR3 amino acids: CASSQGQGSFYGYTF. The CDR3 DNA follows: TGTGCCAGCAGCCAGGGACAGGGGTCCTTCTATGGCTACACCTTC.